The text below deals with one T cell receptor (beta chain). Trimming removed 5 bases from V and 8 bases from J, with 18 bases in between. Looked up from germline, CDR1 is LNHDA and CDR2 is SQIVND (reference sequence). CDR3 size: 15 residues. The RNA input was about 0.5 to 1 ug, and it was reverse transcribed with random hexamers. Coverage of TCR beta CDR3 amplification by immunoSEQ multiplex PCR extended to 54 Vbeta and 13 Jbeta. TCRdb reanalysed the immunoSEQ multiplex PCR reads using MiXCR and keeps one entry per CDR3 protein. The repertoire holds more than 95,000 distinct CDR3 sequences, with more than 85% as singletons. The sample comes from a study of CD8 T cells in Susac syndrome. Sequencing targeted TCR beta in T cells from blood (CD8+ and CD4+).

Input material: CD8+ T cells from PBMCs. The TCR originated in a human donor with multiple sclerosis. The chain is built from TRBV19 and TRBJ1-4, with a tentative D call TRBD1 (5 bases). The CDR3 DNA reads as TGTGCCAGTAGTTTTGCTCTCAGGGTCGGCGAAAAACTGTTTTTT. Encoded protein: CASSFALRVGEKLFF.